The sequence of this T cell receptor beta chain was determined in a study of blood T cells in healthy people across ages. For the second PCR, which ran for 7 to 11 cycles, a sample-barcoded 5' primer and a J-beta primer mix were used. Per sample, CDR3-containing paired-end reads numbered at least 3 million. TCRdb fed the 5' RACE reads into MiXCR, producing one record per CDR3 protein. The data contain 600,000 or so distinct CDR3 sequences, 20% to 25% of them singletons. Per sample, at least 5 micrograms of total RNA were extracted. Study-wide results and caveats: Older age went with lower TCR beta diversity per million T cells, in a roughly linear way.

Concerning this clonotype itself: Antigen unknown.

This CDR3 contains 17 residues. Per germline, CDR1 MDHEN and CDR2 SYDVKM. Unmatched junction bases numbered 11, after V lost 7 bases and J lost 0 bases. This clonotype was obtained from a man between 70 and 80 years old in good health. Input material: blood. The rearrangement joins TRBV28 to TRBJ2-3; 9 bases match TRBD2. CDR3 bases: TGTGCCAGCACCACTAGCGGGCCTTCCCCTAGCACAGATACGCAGTATTTT. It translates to CASTTSGPSPSTDTQYF.